A selection of T cell receptor beta chains follows, all from one sample in a study of blood T cells in healthy people across ages. TCRdb processed the 5' RACE reads anew with MiXCR; each CDR3 protein has one entry. The table has about 570,000 distinct CDR3 sequences, roughly 28% seen once; the top ten hold less than 20%. Sequences were obtained from blood. The origin of the receptors is an older woman in good health. Each CDR3 is given with its conserved first and last residue. A D gene is named only where the DNA matches it firmly. Clone size is shown for a subset of rows, as once, few, many or a class of expanded clone.

J,size,D,V,CDR3,DNA
TRBJ1-1,few,NA,TRBV5-1,CASSLTGSGWGTEAFF,TGCGCCAGCAGCTTGACCGGGTCCGGATGGGGCACTGAAGCTTTCTTT
TRBJ1-4,NA,TRBD1,TRBV29-1,CSVTDRDYEKLFF,TGCAGCGTTACCGACAGGGACTATGAAAAACTGTTTTTT
TRBJ1-1,many,NA,TRBV10-2,CASSDFDLNTEAFF,TGCGCCAGCAGTGATTTCGATCTAAACACTGAAGCTTTCTTT
TRBJ1-5,NA,NA,TRBV7-8,CASSLQGRNQPQHF,TGTGCCAGCAGCTTACAGGGACGCAATCAGCCCCAGCATTTT
TRBJ1-1,NA,TRBD1,TRBV20-1,CSARGQPNTEAFF,TGCAGTGCCAGGGGGCAGCCGAACACTGAAGCTTTCTTT
TRBJ2-3,NA,TRBD1,TRBV7-2,CASSLGQGPHTQYF,TGTGCCAGCAGCTTAGGACAGGGTCCACATACGCAGTATTTT
TRBJ2-7,few,TRBD1,TRBV20-1,CSAPGQGLYEQYF,TGCAGTGCCCCGGGACAGGGGCTTTACGAGCAGTACTTC
TRBJ1-4,many,TRBD1,TRBV27,CASSPTGGRDYEKLFF,TGTGCCAGCAGCCCGACAGGGGGCAGGGATTATGAAAAACTGTTTTTT
TRBJ1-2,NA,TRBD1,TRBV7-9,CASSLDQGAYGYTF,TGTGCCAGCAGCCTCGACCAGGGGGCCTATGGCTACACCTTC
TRBJ1-1,NA,NA,TRBV5-1,CASSVGPGDVNTEAFF,TGCGCCAGCAGCGTTGGGCCCGGGGACGTGAACACTGAAGCTTTCTTT
TRBJ1-5,NA,NA,TRBV5-1,CASSLSGLNQPQHF,TGCGCCAGCAGCTTGAGCGGACTAAATCAGCCCCAGCATTTT
TRBJ1-2,NA,TRBD1,TRBV7-2,CASSQGTGGDGYTF,TGTGCCAGCAGCCAAGGGACAGGGGGCGACGGCTACACCTTC
TRBJ2-7,once,NA,TRBV27,CASSSGRTGRYEQYF,TGTGCCAGCAGTTCGGGACGAACTGGGCGATACGAGCAGTACTTC
TRBJ2-4,NA,NA,TRBV3-1,CASSQVASGGLAKNIQYF,TGTGCCAGCAGCCAAGTCGCGTCAGGCGGCCTAGCCAAAAACATTCAGTACTTC
TRBJ2-7,few,TRBD1,TRBV4-2,CASSLTGDHEQYF,TGTGCCAGCAGCCTAACAGGGGATCACGAGCAGTACTTC
TRBJ2-3,once,NA,TRBV5-1,CASSLPGGRADTQYF,TGCGCCAGCAGCTTGCCCGGGGGTAGGGCAGATACGCAGTATTTT
TRBJ1-1,NA,NA,TRBV21-1,CASSTQPSNRGGYRNTEAFF,TGTGCCAGCAGCACACAACCATCGAACAGGGGGGGATATAGGAACACTGAAGCTTTCTTT
TRBJ2-1,NA,NA,TRBV10-2,CASSLDTHNEQFF,TGCGCCAGCAGCTTGGACACCCACAATGAGCAGTTCTTC
TRBJ2-3,few,NA,TRBV7-9,CASSFWTPGGDTQYF,TGTGCCAGCAGCTTTTGGACACCCGGAGGGGATACGCAGTATTTT
TRBJ1-2,NA,TRBD1,TRBV13,CASSSGRGQVYGYTF,TGTGCCAGCAGCTCAGGCAGGGGACAGGTGTATGGCTACACCTTC
TRBJ1-2,few,NA,TRBV12-3/TRBV12-4,CASSFRGNYGYTF,TGTGCCAGCAGTTTCCGCGGTAACTATGGCTACACCTTC
TRBJ2-2,NA,TRBD2,TRBV7-2,CASSLGATSGNTGELFF,TGTGCCAGCAGCTTAGGTGCGACTAGCGGAAACACCGGGGAGCTGTTTTTT
TRBJ2-7,NA,TRBD2,TRBV15,CAASRTTSGGCEQYF,TGTGCCGCCAGCAGGACTACTAGCGGGGGCTGCGAGCAGTACTTC
TRBJ2-1,NA,NA,TRBV7-2,CASSPWGLPSNEQFF,TGTGCCAGCAGCCCCTGGGGTCTCCCCTCCAATGAGCAGTTCTTC
TRBJ1-2,few,NA,TRBV15,CATSRDHTRSGYGYTF,TGTGCCACCAGCAGAGACCATACACGGAGCGGCTATGGCTACACCTTC
TRBJ1-2,few,NA,TRBV10-3,CATEEGGEGYTF,TGTGCCACCGAAGAAGGAGGGGAGGGCTACACCTTC
TRBJ2-7,NA,NA,TRBV20-1,CSARGPGTDEQYF,TGCAGTGCTAGAGGCCCCGGGACTGACGAGCAGTACTTC
TRBJ2-7,few,NA,TRBV20-1,CSARGSNVEQYF,TGCAGTGCTAGGGGGAGTAATGTCGAGCAGTACTTC
TRBJ1-4,NA,NA,TRBV20-1,CSAAQAGANEKLFF,TGCAGTGCTGCACAGGCGGGGGCTAATGAAAAACTGTTTTTT
TRBJ1-1,few,NA,TRBV5-1,CASSLVPTNTEAFF,TGCGCCAGCAGCTTGGTACCCACGAACACTGAAGCTTTCTTT
TRBJ2-1,few,TRBD1,TRBV5-1,CASSSGQGAKNEQFF,TGCGCCAGCAGCTCGGGACAGGGGGCGAAGAATGAGCAGTTCTTC
TRBJ2-7,few,NA,TRBV19,CASSIGSGGVSYEQYF,TGTGCCAGTAGTATTGGTTCCGGTGGAGTCTCCTACGAGCAGTACTTC
TRBJ1-5,many,NA,TRBV7-2,CASSLNRVDQPQHF,TGTGCCAGCAGCCTCAACAGGGTGGATCAGCCCCAGCATTTT
TRBJ1-4,few,NA,TRBV6-6,CASSYPGAGGEKLFF,TGTGCCAGCAGTTACCCCGGGGCAGGTGGGGAAAAACTGTTTTTT
TRBJ2-2,NA,NA,TRBV24-1,CATSDTTSSTGELFF,TGTGCCACCAGTGACACCACTAGCAGCACCGGGGAGCTGTTTTTT
TRBJ2-1,few,NA,TRBV6-1,CASSGTVAYNEQFF,TGTGCCAGCAGTGGGACGGTGGCCTACAATGAGCAGTTCTTC
TRBJ2-7,NA,NA,TRBV20-1,CSAREARGRTYGQYF,TGCAGTGCTAGAGAGGCGCGGGGCCGTACCTACGGGCAGTACTTC
TRBJ2-3,NA,TRBD1,TRBV29-1,CSVGDRDRTDTQYF,TGCAGCGTGGGCGACAGGGACCGCACAGATACGCAGTATTTT
TRBJ1-2,NA,NA,TRBV12-3/TRBV12-4,CASSFRGADGYTF,TGTGCCAGCAGTTTTAGGGGCGCGGATGGCTACACCTTC
TRBJ1-2,NA,NA,TRBV12-3/TRBV12-4,CASSGPLGITNYGYTF,TGTGCCAGCAGCGGGCCGTTGGGAATTACTAACTATGGCTACACCTTC
TRBJ2-5,NA,TRBD2,TRBV20-1,CSALTSGGQETQYF,TGCAGTGCCCTGACTAGCGGGGGTCAAGAGACCCAGTACTTC
TRBJ2-2,few,NA,TRBV7-2,CASSLGTVTNTGELFF,TGTGCCAGCAGCTTAGGAACAGTTACGAACACCGGGGAGCTGTTTTTT
TRBJ2-3,NA,NA,TRBV3-1,CASSQDGNTDTQYF,TGTGCCAGCAGCCAAGACGGAAACACAGATACGCAGTATTTT
TRBJ2-7,NA,NA,TRBV29-1,CSVDRESNEQYF,TGCAGCGTTGACCGGGAAAGTAACGAGCAGTACTTC
TRBJ2-2,NA,NA,TRBV7-3,CASSLRRPGNTGELFF,TGTGCCAGCAGCTTAAGACGCCCAGGGAACACCGGGGAGCTGTTTTTT
TRBJ2-7,few,NA,TRBV7-9,CASSSRGADGEQYF,TGTGCCAGCAGCTCCAGAGGGGCTGATGGCGAGCAGTACTTC
TRBJ2-2,few,NA,TRBV5-1,CASSLGSGVYAGELFF,TGCGCCAGCAGCTTGGGTTCAGGGGTCTATGCCGGGGAGCTGTTTTTT
TRBJ1-2,few,TRBD1,TRBV7-8,CAGSLVGGQINYGYTF,TGTGCCGGCAGCTTAGTTGGGGGACAGATTAACTATGGCTACACCTTC
TRBJ1-1,few,TRBD1,TRBV5-1,CASSLADDRGPEAFF,TGCGCCAGCAGCTTGGCCGATGACAGGGGGCCTGAAGCTTTCTTT
TRBJ2-7,NA,NA,TRBV7-7,CASSSRGPLSEQYF,TGTGCCAGCAGCTCACGTGGACCCCTCTCCGAGCAGTACTTC
TRBJ2-4,NA,TRBD1,TRBV6-2/TRBV6-3,CASSYLGRDSNIQYF,TGTGCCAGCAGTTATTTGGGCCGGGACAGTAACATTCAGTACTTC
TRBJ2-7,few,TRBD2,TRBV3-1,CASSQDGRGGSYEQYF,TGTGCCAGCAGCCAAGACGGGCGGGGGGGTTCCTACGAGCAGTACTTC
TRBJ1-5,few,NA,TRBV10-3,CAIRDSNSNQPQHF,TGTGCCATCAGAGACAGTAATAGCAATCAGCCCCAGCATTTT
TRBJ1-1,NA,NA,TRBV2,CASSDQGNTEAFF,TGTGCCAGCAGTGACCAGGGGAACACTGAAGCTTTCTTT